This T cell receptor (beta chain) was observed in a study of blood T cell repertoires in COVID-19. This clone was detected once. With 3 bases clipped from V and 8 bases from J, the junction kept 6 bases outside the gene matches. This CDR3 is 14 amino acids long. Germline V gene lookup returns CDR1 SGDLS and CDR2 YYNGEE. TCRdb keeps only in-frame clones here, not all; method: immunoSEQ multiplex PCR. The sample shows roughly 180,000 clones, about 86% of them seen only once. The TCR sequence derives from a man in his sixties with acute or convalescent COVID-19. Sequencing was performed on peripheral blood. The gene calls are TRBV9 and TRBJ1-2; 11 nucleotides match TRBD1. CDR3 protein: CASSARDRGLGYTF. CDR3 coding DNA: TGTGCCAGCAGCGCCCGGGACAGGGGGTTAGGCTACACCTTC.